The 24 T cell receptor beta chains below were found in one sample sequenced in a study of T-cell memory formation after mild COVID-19. Each CDR3 protein is one row after TCRdb ran MiXCR on the 5' RACE reads. This sample has approximately 300,000 distinct CDR3 sequences, with approximately 8% found just once. Material for sequencing was PBMCs or a T cell subset sorted from them (not recorded which). The receptor set was obtained from a man between 18 and 35 years old who had mild COVID-19 (a few samples of this study predate the infection). Cell type and time point are not known.

This clonotype came up many times. The chain couples TRBV4-1 to TRBJ1-1; D perhaps matches TRBD1 (5 bases). V gave up 2 bases and J gave up 8 bases, with 15 bases separating them. Germline CDR1 is MGHRA and CDR2 is YSYEKL. The CDR3 extends over 14 amino acids. This CDR3 is CASSQPLGQGEAFF. DNA of the CDR3: TGCGCCAGCAGCCAACCCCTAGGGCAGGGAGAAGCTTTCTTT.

This clonotype has just a few counts. The rearrangement joins TRBV7-9 to TRBJ2-1; tentative D call: TRBD1 (6 bases). The V gene lost 8 bases and the J gene lost 8 bases, with 16 bases spanning the gap. CDR3 length: 13 amino acids. The V gene's germline CDR1 is SEHNR and CDR2 FQNEAQ (reference sequence). Written as DNA, the CDR3 is TGTGCCAGCGCCTTAGGGGGTAGCGATGAGCAGTTCTTC. Translated: CASALGGSDEQFF.

In its sample, this clonotype was seen many times. This chain links TRBV3-1 with TRBJ1-1; D is perhaps TRBD1 (6 bases). The V end lost 5 bases, the J end lost 6 bases, and 13 bases lay between the germline ends. This CDR3 is built from 13 residues. Per germline, CDR1 LGHDT and CDR2 YNNKEL (reference sequence). The CDR3 protein is CASSWRGGAEAFF. CDR3 coding DNA: TGTGCCAGCAGCTGGCGAGGGGGGGCTGAAGCTTTCTTT.

This clonotype was seen a few times. The chain carries TRBV5-1 and TRBJ2-2, with TRBD1 as a possible D gene (6 bases). Germline values: CDR1 SGHRS, CDR2 YFSETQ. With 4 bases removed from V and 4 bases from J, the gap between germline ends came to 17 bases. CDR3 length: 16 residues. The CDR3: CASSPLQGFGTGELFF. The CDR3 region has the DNA TGCGCCAGCAGCCCCCTTCAGGGGTTTGGCACCGGGGAGCTGTTTTTT.

V usage is TRBV15 and J usage is TRBJ2-3, with D perhaps TRBD1 (5 bases). The CDR3 sequence is 15 residues long. V lost 1 base and J 2 bases, leaving 10 bases between the germline ends. Germline CDR1 and CDR2: LNHNV and YYDKDF (reference sequence). The CDR3 is CATSRGTGATDTQYF. In DNA form, the CDR3 reads TGTGCCACCAGCAGAGGAACAGGCGCCACAGATACGCAGTATTTT.

This clonotype has only a few counts. The chain carries TRBV10-3 and TRBJ2-3; D call uncertain. V lost 0 bases to trimming and J lost 5 bases, with 9 bases between them. The CDR3 is 14 amino acids. Germline V gene sequence: CDR1 ENHRY, CDR2 SYGVKD. CDR3 in DNA: TGTGCCATCAGTGAGTCGCTTAGTATAGATACGCAGTATTTT. This codes for CAISESLSIDTQYF.

The rearrangement links TRBV9 to TRBJ2-6; 7 bases line up with TRBD2. V trimming: 3 bases; J trimming: 10 bases; junction bases outside the gene matches: 4. The CDR3 consists of 13 residues. CDR1 and CDR2 from the germline V gene are SGDLS and YYNGEE. Written as DNA, the CDR3 is TGTGCCAGCAGCGCGGGGGGAGGGAACGTCCTGACTTTC. Translation gives CASSAGGGNVLTF.

This clonotype was observed at least ten times. V and J are TRBV29-1 and TRBJ2-3; D possibly corresponds to TRBD2 (5 bases). From germline, CDR1 is SQVTM and CDR2 ANQGSEA. The CDR3 has 12 residues. V lost 7 bases and J lost 4, with 12 bases in between. CDR3 sequence: CSAREGSDTQYF. The CDR3 DNA reads TGCAGCGCACGGGAAGGTTCAGATACGCAGTATTTT.

This clonotype appeared many times. At one end, the junction sequence differs from germline, possibly due to a read error. The chain carries TRBV7-8 and TRBJ1-1; D is ambiguous. CDR3 length: 9 amino acids. Germline lookup yields CDR1 SGHVS and CDR2 FQNEAQ. CDR3 sequence: CASSLEGPF. The CDR3 region has the DNA TGTGCCAGCAGCTTAGAAGGTCCCTTT.

This clonotype was recorded many times. The gene calls are TRBV6-2 or TRBV6-3 and TRBJ2-5; TRBD1 agrees at 7 bases. Germline CDR1 and CDR2: MNHEY and SVGEGT. This CDR3 is built from 16 residues. The V segment lost 7 bases and the J segment 2 bases; nucleotides outside the gene matches: 13. In nucleotides, the CDR3 is TGTGCCAGCACTACAAGGGGACAGCTCCTACAAGAGACCCAGTACTTC. Translating gives CASTTRGQLLQETQYF.

This clonotype has a handful of counts. The genes are TRBV6-5 and TRBJ1-1, with D unclear. V gave up 5 bases and J gave up 0 bases, with 10 bases separating them. The germline V gene encodes CDR1 MNHEY and CDR2 SVGAGI. This CDR3 is built from 14 residues. The CDR3 loop is CASSVGDMNTEAFF. DNA of the CDR3: TGTGCCAGCAGTGTCGGGGATATGAACACTGAAGCTTTCTTT.

The CDR3 DNA reads as TGTGCCAGCAGTGATGCCCTGACAGGGGATACGCAGTATTTT. Translated, it gives CASSDALTGDTQYF. The chain recombines TRBV25-1 with TRBJ2-3; 7 bases fit TRBD1. This CDR3 has 14 residues. Trimming cost V 3 bases and J 6 bases; bases outside gene matches: 6. Germline V gene data show CDR1 as MGHDK and CDR2 as SYGVNS. Using reference TRBV25-1 and TRBJ2-3 for the parts outside the CDR3, the full variable domain is EADIYQTPRYLVIGTGKKITLECSQTMGHDKMYWYQQDPGMELHLIHYSYGVNSTEKGDLSSESTVSRIRTEHFPLTLESARPSHTSQYLCASSDALTGDTQYFGPGTRLTVL.

This clonotype turned up a few times. The chain recombines TRBV24-1 with TRBJ2-1; 7 bases map to TRBD1. The CDR3 is made up of 12 amino acids. V trimming: 9 bases; J trimming: 6 bases; junction bases outside the gene matches: 4. Germline values: CDR1 KGHDR, CDR2 SFDVKD. The CDR3 region has the DNA TGTGCCACCTCGGGACAGATCAATGAGCAGTTCTTC. This translates into CATSGQINEQFF.

In its sample, this clonotype was seen a few times. This sequence joins TRBV11-2 and TRBJ1-2; D remains unclear. This CDR3 spans 14 amino acids. Germline lookup yields CDR1 SGHAT and CDR2 FQNNGV. V lost 4 bases, J lost 3 bases, and 12 bases lay in between. The CDR3 spells CASSSRRQDYGYTF. The CDR3 DNA reads as TGTGCCAGCAGCTCCCGGAGGCAGGACTATGGCTACACCTTC.

This clonotype was recorded many times. The chain has TRBV24-1 and TRBJ2-3; TRBD1 or TRBD2 may be the D gene (6 bases each). V gave up 4 bases and J gave up 6 bases, with 16 bases separating them. This CDR3 has 15 residues. The germline V gene has CDR1 KGHDR and CDR2 SFDVKD. CDR3 in DNA: TGTGCCACCAGTGAACCCCGGGGGCCGGGGGATACGCAGTATTTT. This sequence encodes CATSEPRGPGDTQYF.

This clonotype came up a few times. This rearrangement joins TRBV12-3 or TRBV12-4 to TRBJ2-2; tentatively, D is TRBD1 (6 bases). Trimming stripped 6 bases from V and 4 bases from J, with 12 bases between. The CDR3 has 14 amino acids. CDR3 coding DNA: TGTGCCAGCAGGCTGACAGGCACCACCGGGGAGCTGTTTTTT. The encoded protein is CASRLTGTTGELFF.

This clonotype occurred a few times. DNA of the CDR3: TGTGCCAGTAGAGATAGCGGGCAAGAGACCCAGTACTTC. This translates into CASRDSGQETQYF. The chain is built from TRBV19 and TRBJ2-5; 7 positions agree with TRBD2. The V gene's germline CDR1 is LNHDA and CDR2 SQIVND (reference sequence). This CDR3 has 13 residues. The V and J ends lost 6 bases and 2 bases, in that order; junction bases with no gene match: 3.

The table lists this clonotype with many counts. The chain links TRBV5-1 to TRBJ1-5; D gene unclear. Per germline, CDR1 SGHRS and CDR2 YFSETQ. V lost 4 bases to trimming and J lost 4 bases, with 9 bases between them. This CDR3 is built from 13 residues. CDR3 DNA: TGCGCCAGCAGCCCCGAGGGAAATCAGCCCCAGCATTTT. This sequence encodes CASSPEGNQPQHF.

This clonotype was recorded a few times. The rearrangement joins TRBV29-1 to TRBJ1-1, with a tentative D call TRBD1 (5 bases). V shed 6 bases and J shed 9 bases, with 14 bases lying between them. The CDR3 has 11 residues. CDR1 is SQVTM and CDR2 is ANQGSEA in the germline V gene. In DNA form, the CDR3 reads TGCAGCGTGGCAGGGCTTTCGAAAGCTTTCTTT. Translating it yields CSVAGLSKAFF. Supplemented by reference TRBV29-1 and TRBJ1-1, the full variable domain reads SAVISQKPSRDICQRGTSLTIQCQVDSQVTMMFWYRQQPGQSLTLIATANQGSEATYESGFVIDKFPISRPNLTFSTLTVSNMSPEDSSIYLCSVAGLSKAFFGQGTRLTVV.

This clonotype was observed a few times. The genes are TRBV20-1 and TRBJ2-1; the D gene is possibly TRBD2 (6 bases). Looked up from germline, CDR1 is DFQATT and CDR2 is SNEGSKA (reference sequence). V shed 6 bases and J shed 0 bases, with 15 bases lying between them. This CDR3 region has 15 residues. CDR3 nucleotides: TGCAGTGCAGGGCGGGGCCACAGCTCCTACAATGAGCAGTTCTTC. Translating it yields CSAGRGHSSYNEQFF.

The sample holds a few counts of this clonotype. This rearrangement joins TRBV6-1 to TRBJ1-2; 8 bases match TRBD1. Germline CDR1 reads MNHNS; CDR2 reads SASEGT. The CDR3 contains 15 residues. After removal of 2 bases from V and 2 bases from J, the junction contained 4 bases not matched to a gene. Written as DNA, the CDR3 is TGTGCCAGCAGTGAACCGGGACAGGCAAACTATGGCTACACCTTC. It translates to CASSEPGQANYGYTF.

This clonotype was counted between two and nine times. This chain joins TRBV12-3 or TRBV12-4 and TRBJ1-4; D is unclear. This CDR3 region has 12 residues. V lost 1 base and J lost 17, with 14 bases in between. CDR3 sequence: CASSLEGRPRFF. CDR3 DNA: TGTGCCAGCAGTTTAGAAGGCCGGCCCCGCTTTTTT.

The chain carries TRBV5-1 and TRBJ1-2; possible D gene TRBD1, 6 bases. Trimming removed 2 bases at V and 6 bases at J, with 11 bases between. Germline loops: CDR1 SGHRS, CDR2 YFSETQ. This CDR3 contains 13 residues. CDR3 DNA: TGCGCCAGCAGCTTCCCCGGGGGCGATGGCTACACCTTC. Residues: CASSFPGGDGYTF.

The V call is TRBV4-1, the J call TRBJ2-1; 8 bases are a match to TRBD2. Germline V gene data show CDR1 as MGHRA and CDR2 as YSYEKL. CDR3 size: 15 residues. The V and J ends lost 4 bases and 6 bases, in that order; junction bases with no gene match: 8. The CDR3 sequence: CASSPYGRGANEQFF. DNA for the CDR3: TGCGCCAGCAGCCCCTATGGGCGGGGGGCCAATGAGCAGTTCTTC.